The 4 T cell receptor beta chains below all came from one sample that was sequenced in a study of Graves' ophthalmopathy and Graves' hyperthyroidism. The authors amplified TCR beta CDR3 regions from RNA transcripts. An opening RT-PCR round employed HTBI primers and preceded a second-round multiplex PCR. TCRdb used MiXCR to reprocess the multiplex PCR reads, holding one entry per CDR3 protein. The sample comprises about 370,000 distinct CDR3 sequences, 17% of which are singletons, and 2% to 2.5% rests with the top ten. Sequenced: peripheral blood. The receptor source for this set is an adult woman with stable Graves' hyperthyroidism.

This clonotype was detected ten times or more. CDR3 nucleotide sequence: TGTGCCACCAGTGGCCCCTTCGACCGGGACAGGGGTGGATCGAGCAATCAGCCCCAGCATTTT. Encoded protein: CATSGPFDRDRGGSSNQPQHF. The rearrangement joins TRBV24-1 to TRBJ1-5, with 10 bases matching TRBD1. V gave up 5 bases and J gave up 1 base; unmatched junction bases: 19. The CDR3 is 21 residues long. Per the germline V gene, CDR1 is KGHDR and CDR2 is SFDVKD.

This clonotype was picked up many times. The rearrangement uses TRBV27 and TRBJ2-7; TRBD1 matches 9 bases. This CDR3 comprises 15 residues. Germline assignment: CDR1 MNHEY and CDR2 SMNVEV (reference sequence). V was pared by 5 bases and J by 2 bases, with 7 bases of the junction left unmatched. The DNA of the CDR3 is TGTGCCAGCAGTGTAACAGGGGGCGCAGCCTACGAGCAGTACTTC. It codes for CASSVTGGAAYEQYF.

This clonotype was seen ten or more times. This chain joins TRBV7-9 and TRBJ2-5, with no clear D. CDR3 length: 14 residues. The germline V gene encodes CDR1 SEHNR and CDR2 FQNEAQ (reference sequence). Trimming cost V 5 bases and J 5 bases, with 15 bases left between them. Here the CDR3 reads CASSRGGFVETQYF. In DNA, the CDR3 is TGTGCCAGCAGCCGTGGTGGTTTTGTTGAGACCCAGTACTTC.

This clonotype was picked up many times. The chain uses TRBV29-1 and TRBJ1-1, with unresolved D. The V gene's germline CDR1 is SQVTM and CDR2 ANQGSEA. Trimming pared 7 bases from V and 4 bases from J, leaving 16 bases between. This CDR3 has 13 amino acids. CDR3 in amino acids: CSALPRVGTEAFF. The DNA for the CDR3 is TGCAGCGCCTTGCCCCGGGTTGGCACTGAAGCTTTCTTT.